The 29 T cell receptor beta chains given below trace back to one sample, sequenced in a study of T cell repertoires in cytomegalovirus infection. TCRdb reanalysed the reads using MiXCR and keeps one entry per CDR3 protein. The table has approximately 100,000 distinct CDR3 sequences, about a quarter seen once. Sequenced material: CD8+ T cells from PBMCs. The receptor set was obtained from a human donor in good health (CMV status not recorded). Some clones in this sample may be carry-over from other donors' samples.

This clonotype was seen repeatedly, ten times or more. V usage is TRBV7-2 and J usage is TRBJ2-1; D remains ambiguous. Germline values: CDR1 SGHTA, CDR2 FQGNSA. Trimming pared 1 base from V and 4 bases from J, leaving 5 bases between. The CDR3 totals 13 residues. The CDR3, as DNA: TGTGCCAGCAGCTTAGGGCAGTACAATGAGCAGTTCTTC. The encoded protein is CASSLGQYNEQFF.

This clonotype was found many times. The CDR3 loop is CASSLAALGEGTEAFF. As DNA, the CDR3 is TGTGCCAGCAGCTTAGCCGCACTAGGAGAGGGCACTGAAGCTTTCTTT. V gene TRBV5-5 combines with J gene TRBJ1-1; D uncertain. The V and J ends lost 2 bases and 4 bases respectively, with 18 bases between them. This CDR3 has 16 amino acids. Germline CDR1 is SGHKS and CDR2 is YYEKEE (reference sequence).

The chain is built from TRBV6-2 or TRBV6-3 and TRBJ2-7, with D possibly called TRBD1 or TRBD2 (5 bases each). The length of the CDR3 is 13 residues. The V gene lost 10 bases and the J gene lost 0 bases, with 13 bases spanning the gap. Germline V CDR1 and CDR2: MNHEY, SVGEGT. CDR3 in amino acids: CATGQGISYEQYF. As DNA, the CDR3 is TGTGCCACGGGGCAGGGCATCTCCTACGAGCAGTACTTC.

The chain joins TRBV29-1 to TRBJ1-2; D not resolved. The V and J ends lost 3 bases and 3 bases respectively, with 20 bases between them. Germline loops: CDR1 SQVTM, CDR2 ANQGSEA. This CDR3 has 16 amino acids. The CDR3 is CSVDALLIANDYGYTF. For the CDR3, the DNA is TGCAGCGTTGACGCCCTTTTGATCGCAAACGACTATGGCTACACCTTC. Full variable domain (remainder filled in from reference TRBV29-1 and TRBJ1-2): SAVISQKPSRDICQRGTSLTIQCQVDSQVTMMFWYRQQPGQSLTLIATANQGSEATYESGFVIDKFPISRPNLTFSTLTVSNMSPEDSSIYLCSVDALLIANDYGYTFGSGTRLTVV.

This chain joins TRBV27 and TRBJ2-2; possibly TRBD1 or TRBD2 for D (5 bases each). The CDR3 extends over 16 amino acids. V lost 2 bases and J 1 base, leaving 11 bases between the germline ends. CDR1 MNHEY and CDR2 SMNVEV come from the germline V gene (reference sequence). The CDR3 sequence is CASSLHRGLNTGELFF. CDR3 bases: TGTGCCAGCAGTTTACACCGGGGCCTGAACACCGGGGAGCTGTTTTTT.

This clonotype has just a few counts. The chain has TRBV7-9 and TRBJ1-1; 7 nucleotides align to TRBD1. Per germline, CDR1 SEHNR and CDR2 FQNEAQ (reference sequence). V dropped 1 base and J dropped 8; count of bases not matched to a gene: 1. The CDR3 contains 12 residues. The CDR3 nucleotides are TGTGCCAGCAGCTTAGGACAGGGAGAAGCTTTCTTT. Translating it yields CASSLGQGEAFF.

This chain uses TRBV27 with TRBJ1-1, with a possible D match to TRBD1 (5 bases). The CDR3 has 16 amino acids. The V and J ends lost 5 bases and 0 bases respectively, with 16 bases between them. CDR1 is MNHEY and CDR2 is SMNVEV in the germline V gene (reference sequence). Here the CDR3 reads CASSASTGTVNTEAFF. CDR3 DNA sequence: TGTGCCAGCAGTGCCTCCACCGGGACGGTGAACACTGAAGCTTTCTTT.

This chain uses TRBV4-3 with TRBJ1-2; D may be TRBD1 (5 bases). Germline values: CDR1 LGHNA, CDR2 YSLEER. The CDR3 is 15 amino acids. With 1 base removed from V and 1 base from J, the gap between germline ends came to 10 bases. The CDR3 sequence is CASSQAPGGNYGYTF. In DNA, the CDR3 is TGCGCCAGCAGCCAAGCCCCCGGGGGTAACTATGGCTACACCTTC.

This clonotype was seen a handful of times. The chain recombines TRBV6-2 or TRBV6-3 with TRBJ2-2; 8 bases match TRBD1. CDR1 and CDR2 from the germline V gene are MNHEY and SVGEGT. The CDR3 sequence is 19 residues long. With 6 bases clipped from V and 2 bases from J, the junction kept 17 bases outside the gene matches. The CDR3 sequence is CASRTFGSQDRANTGELFF. In DNA form, the CDR3 reads TGTGCCAGCAGGACGTTTGGGTCCCAGGACAGGGCAAACACCGGGGAGCTGTTTTTT.

This clonotype has just a few counts. This chain uses TRBV28 with TRBJ1-6, with D tentatively TRBD1 (5 bases). The germline CDR1 and CDR2 sequences are MDHEN and SYDVKM. V was pared by 1 base and J by 9 bases, with 10 bases between. The CDR3 is 14 amino acids. The CDR3 is CASSLSGRSSPLHF. The CDR3 bases are TGTGCCAGCAGTTTATCAGGGAGGAGTTCACCCCTCCACTTT.

The rearrangement links TRBV12-3 or TRBV12-4 to TRBJ2-7; D possibly corresponds to TRBD1 (6 bases). The CDR3 covers 15 residues. V lost 2 bases to trimming and J lost 5 bases, with 16 bases between them. In nucleotides, the CDR3 is TGTGCCAGCAGTTTATCGGACAGAGTGGTCGACGAGCAGTACTTC. This sequence encodes CASSLSDRVVDEQYF.

This clonotype has a handful of counts. The genes are TRBV27 and TRBJ2-7, with D unresolved. Germline loops: CDR1 MNHEY, CDR2 SMNVEV (reference sequence). Trimming pared 4 bases from V and 2 bases from J, leaving 9 bases between. The CDR3 spans 13 residues. CDR3 nucleotides: TGTGCCAGCAGTTCGGACGGTACCTACGAGCAGTACTTC. Protein sequence: CASSSDGTYEQYF.

This chain links TRBV5-8 with TRBJ2-7; D is unclear. V lost 3 bases and J lost 3, with 22 bases in between. CDR3 size: 17 residues. CDR1 and CDR2 from the germline V gene are SGHTS and YDEGEE. The CDR3 region has the DNA TGTGCCAGCAGCTCTTCCCGCTTGACGGCCAACTACTACGAGCAGTACTTC. Protein product: CASSSSRLTANYYEQYF.

This clonotype has only a few counts. The chain joins TRBV27 to TRBJ2-7, with 12 nucleotides matching TRBD2. The CDR3 runs to 17 residues. The trim removed 5 bases at V and 8 bases at J, leaving 16 bases unmatched. CDR1 and CDR2 from the germline V gene are MNHEY and SMNVEV (reference sequence). CDR3 residues: CASSPTTSGGHRWKQYF. The CDR3 nucleotides are TGTGCCAGCAGTCCGACGACTAGCGGGGGCCACCGCTGGAAGCAGTACTTC.

This clonotype has a handful of counts. The chain uses TRBV19 and TRBJ2-1, with 9 bases that match TRBD1. V lost 5 bases and J lost 7; bases outside the gene matches: 6. Germline V lookup: CDR1 LNHDA, CDR2 SQIVND (reference sequence). The CDR3 extends over 14 amino acids. The CDR3 is CASSVSTGGNEQFF. The CDR3, as DNA: TGTGCCAGTAGTGTCTCGACAGGGGGGAATGAGCAGTTCTTC.

The J gene is TRBJ2-1, the V gene TRBV3-1, with TRBD2 as a possible D gene (5 bases). The CDR3 has 15 residues. Deletions cut 0 bases from V and 4 bases from J, with 10 bases between. The germline gives CDR1 LGHDT, CDR2 YNNKEL (reference sequence). Written as DNA, the CDR3 is TGTGCCAGCAGCCAAGATGCTAGCCTATACAATGAGCAGTTCTTC. Its protein is CASSQDASLYNEQFF.

CDR3 DNA: TGTGCCAGCAGCTCCGCTCGGACAGACAGGGAGAACACTGAAGCTTTCTTT. It specifies CASSSARTDRENTEAFF. The V call is TRBV7-9, the J call TRBJ1-1, with TRBD1 identical over 7 bases. The CDR3 covers 17 residues. The germline gives CDR1 SEHNR, CDR2 FQNEAQ (reference sequence). Germline trimming cut 4 bases from V and 1 base from J; bases unmatched to any gene: 12.

This clonotype was seen ten or more times. This chain connects TRBV20-1 to TRBJ2-2, with D hard to call. Trimming left V 0 bases short and J 4 bases short, with 9 bases between. The CDR3 spans 14 residues. Germline CDR1 is DFQATT and CDR2 is SNEGSKA (reference sequence). CDR3 coding DNA: TGCAGTGCTAGAGACTTCCGGGTCACCGGGGAGCTGTTTTTT. It is translated as CSARDFRVTGELFF.

This clonotype has just a few counts. The genes are TRBV10-3 and TRBJ1-3; D is undetermined. This CDR3 region has 13 residues. Germline CDR1 reads ENHRY; CDR2 reads SYGVKD. Trimming stripped 9 bases from V and 0 bases from J, with 9 bases between. In DNA form, the CDR3 reads TGTGCCATTCTAGTACGCTCTGGAAACACCATATATTTT. Translated, it gives CAILVRSGNTIYF.

The gene calls are TRBV7-9 and TRBJ2-7; D gene uncertain. The CDR3 covers 16 residues. The V gene's germline CDR1 is SEHNR and CDR2 FQNEAQ (reference sequence). Trimming took 5 bases from V and 4 from J, leaving 21 bases between them. The CDR3: CASSPPEGEYKYEQYF. The CDR3 bases are TGTGCCAGCAGCCCCCCTGAAGGAGAGTACAAGTACGAGCAGTACTTC.

This chain links TRBV20-1 with TRBJ2-7; maybe TRBD2 (5 bases). The length of the CDR3 is 11 residues. Germline V lookup: CDR1 DFQATT, CDR2 SNEGSKA (reference sequence). CDR3 sequence: CSAADFYEQYF. CDR3 nucleotide sequence: TGCAGCGCGGCGGACTTCTACGAGCAGTACTTC.

This clonotype was counted between two and nine times. V usage is TRBV6-2 or TRBV6-3 and J usage is TRBJ1-1, with D possibly matching TRBD1 (5 bases). Trimming shortened V by 5 bases and J by 8 bases, and 24 bases separated the two germline ends. The CDR3 is 16 residues long. Per the germline V gene, CDR1 is MNHEY and CDR2 is SVGEGT. The CDR3 DNA reads as TGTGCCAGCAGTCCTTTACCCGACTACCGGGGGGTGGAAGCTTTCTTT. Its translation: CASSPLPDYRGVEAFF.

This clonotype was seen many times. The chain carries TRBV7-2 and TRBJ2-1; 9 bases are a match to TRBD2. V lost 2 bases to trimming and J lost 4 bases; unmatched junction nucleotides: 9. This CDR3 is 17 amino acids long. Germline V gene sequence: CDR1 SGHTA, CDR2 FQGNSA. The CDR3: CASSLTGGGGEYNEQFF. The CDR3, as DNA: TGTGCCAGCAGCTTAACCGGCGGGGGGGGGGAATACAATGAGCAGTTCTTC.

In its sample, this clonotype was seen a few times. V and J are TRBV15 and TRBJ1-1, with TRBD1 matching over 7 bases. V gave up 5 bases and J gave up 1 base; unmatched junction bases: 4. The CDR3 runs 14 residues. Germline V gene sequence: CDR1 LNHNV, CDR2 YYDKDF (reference sequence). CDR3 DNA: TGTGCCACCAGCGTAGGACAGGAGAACACTGAAGCTTTCTTT. Its protein product is CATSVGQENTEAFF.

This clonotype was seen many times. The chain is built from TRBV7-9 and TRBJ1-5; 7 nucleotides agree with TRBD1. V shed 4 bases and J 6 bases; nucleotides not matched to a gene: 9. The CDR3 has 15 residues. Germline CDR1 is SEHNR and CDR2 is FQNEAQ (reference sequence). The CDR3 here is CASSSETGAVQPQHF. CDR3 DNA sequence: TGTGCCAGCAGCTCAGAAACAGGGGCGGTTCAGCCCCAGCATTTT.

This clonotype was picked up a small number of times. The chain is built from TRBV27 and TRBJ1-2, with a possible D match to TRBD1 (5 bases). The CDR3 runs 15 residues. Deletions cut 8 bases from V and 3 bases from J, with 19 bases between. The germline gives CDR1 MNHEY, CDR2 SMNVEV (reference sequence). The CDR3 DNA is TGTGCCAGCTTTGGAGGGGCGGATTACGACTATGGCTACACCTTC. This translates into CASFGGADYDYGYTF.

The CDR3 is CASSPTLGNEKLFF. The DNA of the CDR3 is TGTGCCAGCAGCCCTACCCTAGGGAATGAAAAACTGTTTTTT. V gene TRBV28 combines with J gene TRBJ1-4; D is uncertain. Between the trimmed V and J ends, which lost 6 bases and 5 bases, there was a span of 13 bases. This CDR3 has 14 amino acids. Germline CDR1 is MDHEN and CDR2 is SYDVKM.

This clonotype was seen many times. The chain is built from TRBV28 and TRBJ1-6; 7 bases agree with TRBD1. V shed 5 bases, J shed 4 bases, and the junction held 5 bases outside the gene matches. The germline gives CDR1 MDHEN, CDR2 SYDVKM. The CDR3 is 15 amino acids. In DNA form, the CDR3 reads TGTGCCAGCAGTACGGGACAGCAATATAATTCACCCCTCCACTTT. It specifies CASSTGQQYNSPLHF. Full variable domain (rest looked up from reference TRBV28 and TRBJ1-6): DVKVTQSSRYLVKRTGEKVFLECVQDMDHENMFWYRQDPGLGLRLIYFSYDVKMKEKGDIPEGYSVSREKKERFSLILESASTNQTSMYLCASSTGQQYNSPLHFGNGTRLTVT.

This clonotype was found many times. A much larger clone sits a single nucleotide away, making a read error possible. Because the CDR3 is missing its conserved closing phenylalanine or tryptophan, this is likely a read error. The chain recombines TRBV7-2 with TRBJ1-1; possibly TRBD1 for D (5 bases). V lost 7 bases and J 0 bases, leaving 15 bases between the germline ends. Germline V gives CDR1 SGHTA, CDR2 FQGNSA. This CDR3 is built from 15 residues. CDR3: CASTRWDGLNTEAFV. CDR3 nucleotides: TGTGCCAGCACCCGGTGGGACGGCTTGAACACTGAAGCTTTCGTT.